The following is a TCR beta chain sequence with its context. These data belong to a study of cytomegalovirus exposure and HLA in healthy donors. The CDR3 has 14 amino acids. The V gene lost 6 bases and the J gene lost 0 bases, with 9 bases spanning the gap. Germline-derived CDR1 and CDR2 are MGHDK and SYGVNS. The PCR used 60 Vbeta and 13 Jbeta primers. Libraries were prepared by immunoSEQ multiplex PCR; TCRdb keeps only in-frame clonotypes and omits some of them. The sample includes approximately 90,000 clones, 60% to 80% of them seen just once. Sequencing used PBMCs. The chain couples TRBV25-1 to TRBJ2-1; tentative D call: TRBD2 (5 bases). This receptor was obtained from a man aged 40-55 years in good health and CMV-seronegative. The CDR3 region has the DNA TGTGCCAGCAGGACGGGGAGCTCCTACAATGAGCAGTTCTTC. Protein sequence: CASRTGSSYNEQFF.